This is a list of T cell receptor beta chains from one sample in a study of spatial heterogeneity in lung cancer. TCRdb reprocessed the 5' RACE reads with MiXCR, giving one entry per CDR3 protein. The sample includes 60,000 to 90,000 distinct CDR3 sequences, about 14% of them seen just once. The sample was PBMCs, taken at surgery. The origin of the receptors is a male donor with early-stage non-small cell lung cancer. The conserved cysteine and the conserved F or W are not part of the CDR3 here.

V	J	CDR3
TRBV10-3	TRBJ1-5	AISVVSNQPQH
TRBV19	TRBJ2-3	ASSPAMEGTQY
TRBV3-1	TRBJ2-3	ASSQTPPGGGASDTQY
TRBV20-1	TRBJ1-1	SARGFGQGGTEAF
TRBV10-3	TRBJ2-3	AVRREGLEDTQY
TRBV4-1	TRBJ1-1	ASSLLQGGNTEAF
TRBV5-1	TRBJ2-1	ASFASSYNEQF
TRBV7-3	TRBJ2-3	ASSAQGGSTDTQY
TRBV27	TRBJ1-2	ASSPNRGYGYT
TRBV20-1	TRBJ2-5	SAIDPTSGTTQY
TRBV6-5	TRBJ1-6	ASSYSRPRDTRISPLH
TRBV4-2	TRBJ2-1	ASSHASGRDSYNEQF
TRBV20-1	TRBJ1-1	SARRDRNTEAF
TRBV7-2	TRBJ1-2	ASSLARDRANYGYT
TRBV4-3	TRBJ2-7	ASSQDIWLAGLSYEQY
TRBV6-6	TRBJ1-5	ASSPHDQESQPQH
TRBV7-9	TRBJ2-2	ASSLYLLGNTGELF
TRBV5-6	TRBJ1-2	ASSLGPSSYGYT
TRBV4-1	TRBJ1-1	ASSPLTGENTEAF
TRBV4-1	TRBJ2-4	ASSSLTGENIQY
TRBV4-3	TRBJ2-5	ASSQDARSGETQY
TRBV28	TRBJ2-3	ASSLRRAWDSYTDTQY
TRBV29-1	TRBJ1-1	SGDRGQMNTEAF
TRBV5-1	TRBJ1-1	ASSLEQPNTEAF
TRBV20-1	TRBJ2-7	SARVSSSSYEQY
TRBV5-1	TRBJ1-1	ASSFLRVGAGTEAF
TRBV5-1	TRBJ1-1	ASSLVESTEAF
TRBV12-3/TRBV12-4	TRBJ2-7	ASSSYGTGRGEQY
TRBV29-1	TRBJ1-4	SVIRRVLEKLF
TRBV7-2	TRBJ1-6	ASSLSPGSYNSPLH
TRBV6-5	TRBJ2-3	ASNGIASTDTQY
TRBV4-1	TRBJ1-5	ASSKRDSNQPQH
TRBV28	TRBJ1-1	ASSSYPLNTEAF
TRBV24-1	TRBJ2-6	ATSAPGVGANVLT
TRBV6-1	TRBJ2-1	ASSATSGRAVYNEQF
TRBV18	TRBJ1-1	ASSPPRGAAVNTEAF
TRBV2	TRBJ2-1	ASRPSGSYNEQF
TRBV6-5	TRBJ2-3	ASSRTGGTQY
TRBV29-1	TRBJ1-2	SVDAGYT
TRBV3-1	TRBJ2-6	ASSHGTRPGANVLT
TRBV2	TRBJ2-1	ANYRDTRYNEQF
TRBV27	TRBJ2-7	ASRQGPGAYEQY
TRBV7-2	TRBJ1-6	ASSLPSSPLH
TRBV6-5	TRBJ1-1	ASSYLSGSPNTEAF
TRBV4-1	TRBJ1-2	ASSQDYAGTGWRPGHGYT
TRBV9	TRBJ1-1	ASSLGQGAMNTEAF
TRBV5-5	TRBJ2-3	ASSPFRTDTQY
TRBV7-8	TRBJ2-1	ASSLGSGRAGEQF
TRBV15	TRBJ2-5	ATSLGGAAQETQY
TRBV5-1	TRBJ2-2	ASSLESNTGELF
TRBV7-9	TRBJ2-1	ASSLAGLAGGAGYNEQF
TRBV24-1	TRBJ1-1	ATSALQDTEAF
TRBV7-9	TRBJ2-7	ASSLRTSGDPPEQY
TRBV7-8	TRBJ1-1	ASSLGRDQEAF
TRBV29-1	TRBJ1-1	SVSIGATEAF